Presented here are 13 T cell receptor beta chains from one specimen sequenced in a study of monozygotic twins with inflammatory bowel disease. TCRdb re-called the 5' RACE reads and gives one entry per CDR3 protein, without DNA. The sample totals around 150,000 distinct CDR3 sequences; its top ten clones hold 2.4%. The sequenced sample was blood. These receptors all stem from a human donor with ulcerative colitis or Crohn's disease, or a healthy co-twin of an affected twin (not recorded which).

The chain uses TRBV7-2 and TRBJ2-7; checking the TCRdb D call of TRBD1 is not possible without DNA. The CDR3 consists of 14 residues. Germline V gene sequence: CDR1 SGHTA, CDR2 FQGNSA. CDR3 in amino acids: CASSLRQGAGEQYF.

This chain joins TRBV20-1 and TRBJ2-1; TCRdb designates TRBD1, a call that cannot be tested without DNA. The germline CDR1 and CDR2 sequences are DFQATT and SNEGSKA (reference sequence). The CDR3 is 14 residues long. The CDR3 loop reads CSGVQGQGVYEQFF.

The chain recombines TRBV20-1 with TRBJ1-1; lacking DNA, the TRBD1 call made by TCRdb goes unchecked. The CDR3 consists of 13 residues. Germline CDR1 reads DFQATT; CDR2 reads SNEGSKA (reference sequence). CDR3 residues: CSARWGGNAEAFF.

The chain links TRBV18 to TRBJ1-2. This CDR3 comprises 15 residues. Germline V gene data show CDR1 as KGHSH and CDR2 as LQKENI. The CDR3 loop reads CASSPSDRANYGYTF.

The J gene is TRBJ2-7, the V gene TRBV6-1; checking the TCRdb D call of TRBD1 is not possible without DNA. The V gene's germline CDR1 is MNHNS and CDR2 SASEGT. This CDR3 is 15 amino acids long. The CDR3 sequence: CASSEAPGESYEQYF.

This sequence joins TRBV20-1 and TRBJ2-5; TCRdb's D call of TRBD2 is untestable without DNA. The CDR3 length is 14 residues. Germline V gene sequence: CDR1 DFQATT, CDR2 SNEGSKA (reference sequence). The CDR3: CSSRTSFERETQYF.

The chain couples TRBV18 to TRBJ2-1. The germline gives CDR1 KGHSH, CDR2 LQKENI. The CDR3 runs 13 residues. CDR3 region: CASSPRSYNEQFF. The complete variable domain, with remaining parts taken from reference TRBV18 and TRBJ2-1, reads NAGVMQNPRHLVRRRGQEARLRCSPMKGHSHVYWYRQLPEEGLKFMVYLQKENIIDESGMPKERFSAEFPKEGPSILRIQQVVRGDSAAYFCASSPRSYNEQFFGPGTRLTVL.

The CDR3 sequence is CSGKQGLNTEAFF. The chain joins TRBV29-1 to TRBJ1-1; TCRdb returns TRBD1, unconfirmable since there is no DNA. This CDR3 is 13 amino acids long. Germline assignment: CDR1 SQVTM and CDR2 ANQGSEA.

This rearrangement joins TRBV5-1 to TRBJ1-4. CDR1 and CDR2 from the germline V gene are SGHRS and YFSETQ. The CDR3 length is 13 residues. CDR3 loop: CASSLTLNERLFF.

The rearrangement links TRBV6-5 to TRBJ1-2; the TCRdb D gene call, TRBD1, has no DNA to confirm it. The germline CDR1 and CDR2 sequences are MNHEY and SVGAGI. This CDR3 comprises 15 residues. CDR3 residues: CASSYRPGKNYGYTF.

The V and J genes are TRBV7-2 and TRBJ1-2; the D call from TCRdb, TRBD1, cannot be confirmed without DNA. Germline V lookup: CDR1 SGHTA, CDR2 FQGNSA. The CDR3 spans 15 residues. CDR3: CASSWSRTVAYGYTF.

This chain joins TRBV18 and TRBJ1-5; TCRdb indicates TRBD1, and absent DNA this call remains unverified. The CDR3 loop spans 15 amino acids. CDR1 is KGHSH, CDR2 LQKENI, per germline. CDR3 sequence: CASSPGTDSNQPQHF.

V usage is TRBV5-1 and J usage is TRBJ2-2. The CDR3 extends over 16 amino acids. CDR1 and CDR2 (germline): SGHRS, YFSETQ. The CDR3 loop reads CASTTDTSENTGELFF.